One and the same sample provided the 29 T cell receptor beta chains below, sequenced in a study of T cells in Graves' hyperthyroidism and ophthalmopathy. What was amplified from RNA transcripts were TCR beta CDR3 regions. First-round RT-PCR with HTBI primers amplified the TCR CDR3 region. TCRdb re-called the multiplex PCR reads with MiXCR, one entry per CDR3 protein. Of hundreds of thousands of distinct CDR3 sequences listed, 15% to 18% were seen once; the top ten hold over 12%. Sequenced sample: blood. The receptors shown here come from a woman aged 18-30 years with Graves' hyperthyroidism.

The chain carries TRBV19 and TRBJ2-7; D is perhaps TRBD2 (5 bases). This CDR3 has 15 residues. Germline V CDR1 and CDR2: LNHDA, SQIVND (reference sequence). V dropped 0 bases and J dropped 2 bases, with 11 bases sitting between them. The CDR3 spells CASSIESGVAYEQYF. In DNA form, the CDR3 reads TGTGCCAGTAGTATAGAAAGCGGCGTTGCCTACGAGCAGTACTTC.

This clonotype has a handful of counts. The J gene is TRBJ2-7, the V gene TRBV6-1; D not certain. The CDR3 length is 12 residues. Germline V gene sequence: CDR1 MNHNS, CDR2 SASEGT. With 4 bases removed from V and 5 bases from J, the gap between germline ends came to 9 bases. The CDR3 protein is CASSGSIHEQYF. In DNA form, the CDR3 reads TGTGCCAGCAGTGGGAGCATCCACGAGCAGTACTTC.

The chain joins TRBV28 to TRBJ2-7; TRBD1 matches at 10 bases. The germline V gene encodes CDR1 MDHEN and CDR2 SYDVKM. There are 17 residues in the CDR3. V shed 1 base and J 1 base; nucleotides not matched to a gene: 7. In DNA, the CDR3 is TGTGCCAGCAGTTTATCAATACGGGACAGGGGTTCCTACGAGCAGTACTTC. This codes for CASSLSIRDRGSYEQYF.

This clonotype was found many times. The chain couples TRBV18 to TRBJ2-7; the D is unclear. In germline, CDR1 is KGHSH, CDR2 LQKENI. The CDR3 runs to 14 residues. V was shortened by 3 bases and J by 0 bases, with 9 bases between the two germline ends. The CDR3 DNA follows: TGTGCCAGCTCACCGGATATGAGCTCCTACGAGCAGTACTTC. Its translation: CASSPDMSSYEQYF.

The table lists this clonotype with many counts. This chain joins TRBV6-6 and TRBJ2-1; D not certain. There are 17 residues in the CDR3. CDR1 and CDR2 from the germline V gene are MNHNY and SVGAGI (reference sequence). V was cut by 2 bases and J by 1 base, with 15 bases left in between. The CDR3 DNA reads as TGTGCCAGCAGTTACGGGTCAGGCTTGGGTTCCTACAATGAGCAGTTCTTC. This translates into CASSYGSGLGSYNEQFF.

V and J are TRBV29-1 and TRBJ2-3; D tentatively reads TRBD1 or TRBD2 (6 bases each). Trimming cost V 6 bases and J 1 base, with 17 bases left between them. Germline-derived CDR1 and CDR2 are SQVTM and ANQGSEA. This CDR3 is built from 15 residues. CDR3 amino acids: CSVKGGPRGTDTQYF. The CDR3 DNA reads TGCAGCGTCAAGGGGGGCCCCCGGGGCACAGATACGCAGTATTTT.

This clonotype was seen more than once but under ten times. The chain is built from TRBV27 and TRBJ2-3; maybe TRBD2 (5 bases). The CDR3 totals 18 residues. Between the trimmed V and J ends, which lost 4 bases and 2 bases, there was a span of 22 bases. The germline gives CDR1 MNHEY, CDR2 SMNVEV (reference sequence). The CDR3 here is CASSSHPTRLSYTDTQYF. The CDR3 coding sequence is TGTGCCAGCAGTTCACACCCCACCCGACTATCATACACAGATACGCAGTATTTT.

There are a few counts of this clonotype. The rearrangement joins TRBV6-1 to TRBJ1-2, with a possible D match to TRBD1 (5 bases). Germline-derived CDR1 and CDR2 are MNHNS and SASEGT. The CDR3 loop spans 16 amino acids. Trimming shortened V by 5 bases and J by 3 bases, and 19 bases separated the two germline ends. CDR3 sequence: CASSRPGGGSDYGYTF. The CDR3 DNA sequence: TGTGCCAGCAGTCGACCCGGCGGGGGATCCGACTATGGCTACACCTTC.

This clonotype was counted at least ten times. V and J are TRBV7-9 and TRBJ1-6; 11 nucleotides line up with TRBD1. Germline V gene sequence: CDR1 SEHNR, CDR2 FQNEAQ (reference sequence). CDR3 length: 17 amino acids. With V trimmed by 3 bases and J by 5 bases, 6 bases remained unmatched. The CDR3 region is CASSFGTGGPNNSPLHF. The DNA for the CDR3 is TGTGCCAGCAGCTTCGGGACAGGGGGACCTAATAATTCACCCCTCCACTTT.

V usage is TRBV6-1 and J usage is TRBJ1-6; D uncertain. CDR3 size: 15 residues. Looked up from germline, CDR1 is MNHNS and CDR2 is SASEGT. The V end lost 8 bases, the J end lost 8 bases, and 19 bases lay between the germline ends. CDR3 protein: CASSPSGWSDSPLHF. The CDR3, as DNA: TGTGCCAGCTCTCCCTCCGGGTGGAGTGATTCACCCCTCCACTTT.

The rearrangement joins TRBV20-1 to TRBJ2-7; 9 bases are shared with TRBD2. Trimming removed 8 bases from V and 2 bases from J; junction bases left unmatched: 10. The CDR3 is 14 amino acids. Germline lookup yields CDR1 DFQATT and CDR2 SNEGSKA (reference sequence). The CDR3 reads CSPQRGAGAYEQYF. CDR3 sequence (DNA): TGCAGTCCCCAGCGGGGGGCGGGGGCCTACGAGCAGTACTTC.

This clonotype was counted at least ten times. The V call is TRBV3-1, the J call TRBJ2-5; unclear D gene. The CDR3 runs to 12 residues. Germline CDR1 and CDR2: LGHDT and YNNKEL (reference sequence). Trimming cost V 2 bases and J 0 bases, with 1 base left between them. The DNA of the CDR3 is TGTGCCAGCAGCCAAAACCAAGAGACCCAGTACTTC. This codes for CASSQNQETQYF.

This chain joins TRBV11-2 and TRBJ2-1; TRBD2 matches at 8 bases. Germline V CDR1 and CDR2: SGHAT, FQNNGV. The CDR3 extends over 17 amino acids. The trim removed 5 bases at V and 0 bases at J, leaving 9 bases unmatched. The CDR3 DNA reads TGTGCCAGCAGCCAAGATTGGAGCGGGAGCTCCTACAATGAGCAGTTCTTC. Translation: CASSQDWSGSSYNEQFF.

This chain connects TRBV20-1 to TRBJ2-1; the match to TRBD2 covers 10 bases. V shed 5 bases, J shed 4 bases, and the junction held 5 bases outside the gene matches. CDR3 length equals 14 residues. Germline V lookup: CDR1 DFQATT, CDR2 SNEGSKA (reference sequence). The CDR3 region has the DNA TGCAGTGCTGAAAGCGGGAGGGTATACAATGAGCAGTTCTTC. Its translation: CSAESGRVYNEQFF.

At least ten counts were recorded for this clonotype. CDR3 in DNA: TGTGCCAGCAGCGCTCTAGAGACCCAGTACTTC. Its translation: CASSALETQYF. This chain links TRBV2 with TRBJ2-5; D uncertain. The germline CDR1 and CDR2 sequences are SNHLY and FYNNEI. Trimming cost V 6 bases and J 4 bases, with 6 bases left between them. The CDR3 has 11 residues.

This clonotype occurred many times. V is TRBV27 and J is TRBJ2-7, with D perhaps being TRBD1 or TRBD2 (6 bases each). CDR1 is MNHEY and CDR2 is SMNVEV in the germline V gene (reference sequence). The CDR3 covers 13 residues. Deletions cut 2 bases from V and 7 bases from J, with 12 bases between. The CDR3 loop reads CASSLPGAGEQYF. In DNA form, the CDR3 reads TGTGCCAGCAGTTTACCGGGGGCGGGAGAGCAGTACTTC.

The gene calls are TRBV7-8 and TRBJ2-5, with 12 bases fitting TRBD2. CDR1 is SGHVS, CDR2 FQNEAQ, per germline. After removal of 5 bases from V and 2 bases from J, the junction contained 3 bases not matched to a gene. There are 15 residues in the CDR3. CDR3 nucleotide sequence: TGTGCCAGCAGCAACCTAGCGGGAGGGCAAGAGACCCAGTACTTC. Amino acid sequence: CASSNLAGGQETQYF. Full variable domain (missing parts from reference TRBV7-8 and TRBJ2-5): GAGVSQSPRYKVAKRGQDVALRCDPISGHVSLFWYQQALGQGPEFLTYFQNEAQLDKSGLPSDRFFAERPEGSVSTLKIQRTQQEDSAVYLCASSNLAGGQETQYFGPGTRLLVL.

This clonotype has at least ten counts. The chain couples TRBV5-1 to TRBJ2-2, with D unresolved. The CDR3 extends over 14 amino acids. Germline-derived CDR1 and CDR2 are SGHRS and YFSETQ. V dropped 5 bases and J dropped 2 bases, with 10 bases sitting between them. The CDR3 bases are TGCGCCAGCAGGGGCAGGCCTAACACCGGGGAGCTGTTTTTT. This codes for CASRGRPNTGELFF.

This clonotype appeared many times. The gene calls are TRBV18 and TRBJ1-6; D perhaps matches TRBD1 (6 bases). Germline V gene sequence: CDR1 KGHSH, CDR2 LQKENI. V lost 2 bases, J lost 10 bases, and 12 bases lay in between. The CDR3 loop spans 14 amino acids. The CDR3: CASSPNYRESPLHF. The CDR3 nucleotides read TGTGCCAGCTCACCAAACTACAGGGAGTCACCCCTCCACTTT. Full variable domain (outside the CDR3, taken from reference TRBV18 and TRBJ1-6): NAGVMQNPRHLVRRRGQEARLRCSPMKGHSHVYWYRQLPEEGLKFMVYLQKENIIDESGMPKERFSAEFPKEGPSILRIQQVVRGDSAAYFCASSPNYRESPLHFGNGTRLTVT.

The CDR3 bases are TGTGCCAGCAGCGTAGCCCCACCGACTAGCGGGAGTGATGAGCAGTTCTTC. It is translated as CASSVAPPTSGSDEQFF. The genes are TRBV9 and TRBJ2-1; 12 bases match TRBD2. The CDR3 extends over 17 amino acids. V lost 0 bases, J lost 8 bases, and 9 bases stayed unmatched. Germline V gives CDR1 SGDLS, CDR2 YYNGEE.

V is TRBV19 and J is TRBJ1-6; a weak D match, TRBD1 (6 bases). V lost 4 bases and J lost 6, with 10 bases in between. Germline lookup yields CDR1 LNHDA and CDR2 SQIVND (reference sequence). This CDR3 is built from 14 residues. CDR3 coding DNA: TGTGCCAGTAGTAGACAGGAAAGTAATTCACCCCTCCACTTT. Its translation: CASSRQESNSPLHF.

J is TRBJ2-2 and V is TRBV6-2 or TRBV6-3, with unresolved D. V was cut by 6 bases and J by 0 bases, with 17 bases left in between. The CDR3 has 17 residues. Germline values: CDR1 MNHEY, CDR2 SVGEGT. This CDR3 reads CASRPPWWQPNTGELFF. DNA for the CDR3: TGTGCCAGCAGACCCCCCTGGTGGCAGCCGAACACCGGGGAGCTGTTTTTT.

This clonotype has ten or more counts. This chain connects TRBV4-1 to TRBJ2-5, with a possible D match to TRBD1 (5 bases). V lost 1 base to trimming and J lost 5 bases, with 17 bases between them. There are 16 residues in the CDR3. The germline gives CDR1 MGHRA, CDR2 YSYEKL. The CDR3 nucleotides read TGCGCCAGCAGCCAAGCACGTCAGGGCGGTAAGGAGACCCAGTACTTC. Amino acid sequence: CASSQARQGGKETQYF.

This sequence joins TRBV12-3 or TRBV12-4 and TRBJ1-3; TRBD1 agrees at 10 bases. V shed 1 base, J shed 0 bases, and the junction held 9 bases outside the gene matches. The CDR3 is 19 residues long. The CDR3 DNA is TGTGCCAGCAGTTTAGTCTCCGGACAGGGGGGTTACTCTGGAAACACCATATATTTT. Translating it yields CASSLVSGQGGYSGNTIYF.

This clonotype was seen a few times. This chain links TRBV25-1 with TRBJ1-1; 7 bases are a match to TRBD1. In germline, CDR1 is MGHDK, CDR2 SYGVNS. The CDR3 contains 15 residues. With 4 bases clipped from V and 4 bases from J, the junction kept 9 bases outside the gene matches. The CDR3 sequence: CASSVSGGGGTEAFF. The CDR3 region has the DNA TGTGCCAGCAGTGTCTCAGGGGGGGGTGGCACTGAAGCTTTCTTT.

This clonotype was recorded at least ten times. This chain uses TRBV7-9 with TRBJ2-7; 7 bases match TRBD1. Trimming at V came to 0 bases and at J to 9 bases, leaving 17 bases not matched to a gene. This CDR3 has 17 residues. Germline values: CDR1 SEHNR, CDR2 FQNEAQ (reference sequence). CDR3 protein: CASSLALATGKETGQYF. CDR3 coding DNA: TGTGCCAGCAGCTTAGCCCTCGCGACAGGGAAGGAAACCGGGCAGTACTTC.

Only a few counts were recorded for this clonotype. V and J are TRBV15 and TRBJ1-1; 8 bases align to TRBD1. Germline assignment: CDR1 LNHNV and CDR2 YYDKDF (reference sequence). The CDR3 consists of 16 residues. After removal of 5 bases from V and 3 bases from J, the junction contained 11 bases not matched to a gene. The CDR3 loop reads CATSPSAHRGYTEAFF. DNA of the CDR3: TGTGCCACCAGCCCCAGTGCCCACAGGGGGTACACTGAAGCTTTCTTT.

In this sample, this clonotype turned up many times. This rearrangement joins TRBV3-1 to TRBJ1-1; D gene uncertain. V was clipped by 2 bases and J by 4 bases, with 17 bases between them. CDR1 and CDR2 (germline): LGHDT, YNNKEL (reference sequence). This CDR3 has 16 residues. CDR3 region: CASSQHGKAGGTEAFF. In DNA, the CDR3 is TGTGCCAGCAGCCAACATGGAAAGGCAGGAGGCACTGAAGCTTTCTTT.

This clonotype appeared many times. The chain has TRBV5-8 and TRBJ2-7; D is uncertain. Per the germline V gene, CDR1 is SGHTS and CDR2 is YDEGEE. The CDR3 is 12 residues long. Trimming cost V 3 bases and J 4 bases, with 8 bases left between them. CDR3 region: CASSSGWYEQYF. CDR3 nucleotides: TGTGCCAGCAGCTCCGGTTGGTACGAGCAGTACTTC.